This TCR beta chain derives from a study of blood T cell repertoires in COVID-19. Germline CDR1 MNHEY, CDR2 SVGAGI. The CDR3 totals 12 residues. Germline trimming cut 9 bases from V and 3 bases from J; bases unmatched to any gene: 2. Only in-frame clones appear in the TCRdb table, and some are missing; sequencing was by immunoSEQ multiplex PCR. The profile shows approximately 360,000 clones, 80% to 90% of them singletons. The receptor's source is a man aged 35 to 55 in a cohort exposed to, infected with or recovered from COVID-19 (not recorded which). The J gene is TRBJ2-7, the V gene TRBV6-5; 10 bases are a match to TRBD1. Specimen: PBMCs or T cells enriched from blood (not recorded which). The CDR3: CASWTGGYEQYF. The DNA of the CDR3 is TGTGCCAGTTGGACAGGGGGCTACGAGCAGTACTTC.